The rows below give T cell receptor beta chains drawn from one sample of a study of blood T cells in healthy people across ages. TCRdb re-called the 5' RACE reads with MiXCR, one entry per CDR3 protein. The sample yields approximately 810,000 distinct CDR3 sequences, roughly 40% seen once. Sample: blood. The origin of the receptors is a man between 18 and 29 years old in good health. Both conserved end residues are part of each CDR3. Fields, in order: J gene, clone size, CDR3 length, D gene, V gene, CDR3 protein, CDR3 DNA. A D gene is named only where the DNA matches it firmly. Where a row states a size, it is once, few, many or the class of an expanded clone; other rows omit it.

TRBJ1-2	few	14	TRBD1	TRBV6-5	CASSYSRGLGGYTF	TGTGCCAGCAGTTACTCAAGGGGGCTGGGGGGCTACACCTTC
TRBJ1-3	.	15	.	TRBV7-9	CASSPRRVGLNTIYF	TGTGCCAGCAGCCCCCGCAGAGTGGGATTAAACACCATATATTTT
TRBJ1-2	few	15	.	TRBV20-1	CSARDEPRSNYGYTF	TGCAGTGCTAGAGATGAGCCTAGATCCAACTATGGCTACACCTTC
TRBJ1-5	.	15	.	TRBV6-2/TRBV6-3	CASSVLTGRDQPQHF	TGTGCCAGCAGCGTCCTGACAGGTAGAGATCAGCCCCAGCATTTT
TRBJ1-4	.	14	TRBD1	TRBV12-3/TRBV12-4	CASSSGQGPRKLFF	TGTGCCAGCAGTTCGGGACAGGGACCCAGGAAACTGTTTTTT
TRBJ2-1	.	15	TRBD2	TRBV9	CASSVAGGNYNEQFF	TGTGCCAGCAGCGTAGCGGGGGGGAACTACAATGAGCAGTTCTTC
TRBJ1-2	many	13	TRBD1	TRBV12-3/TRBV12-4	CASSGQGRYGYTF	TGTGCCAGCAGCGGACAGGGACGCTATGGCTACACCTTC
TRBJ2-7	.	14	TRBD1	TRBV6-5	CASSSTGGIYEQYF	TGTGCCAGCAGTTCGACAGGGGGCATCTACGAGCAGTACTTC
TRBJ2-7	.	15	.	TRBV29-1	CSFDGWRESYNEQYF	TGCAGCTTTGATGGTTGGAGGGAGTCCTACAATGAGCAGTACTTC
TRBJ2-1	.	14	.	TRBV20-1	CSVRGPSSYNEQFF	TGCAGTGTCAGGGGTCCGAGCTCCTACAATGAGCAGTTCTTC
TRBJ1-5	.	13	TRBD1	TRBV20-1	CSARVTGVQPQHF	TGCAGTGCTAGAGTTACAGGGGTTCAGCCCCAGCATTTT
TRBJ1-5	few	16	.	TRBV20-1	CSARDTHEGSNQPQHF	TGCAGTGCTAGAGATACCCACGAGGGGTCAAATCAGCCCCAGCATTTT